These T cell receptor beta chains were read from a single sample in a study of blood T cell repertoires in COVID-19. Profiling relied on immunoSEQ multiplex PCR, and the TCRdb table lists in-frame clones only, not all of them. The sample has 13,000 to 15,000 clones, around 88% seen once; the top ten hold roughly 17%. The sequencing sample was made of peripheral blood. Receptors were obtained from a human donor in a cohort sampled during active COVID-19. Both conserved end residues are part of each CDR3. A D gene is named only where the DNA matches it firmly. The size field is filled for only some rows; it gives once, few, many or a size class.

CASSTGLAGSYEQYF	TGCGCCAGCAGCACCGGACTAGCGGGGTCCTACGAGCAGTACTTC	TRBD2	TRBV5-1	TRBJ2-7	.
CASSRWGGGRGSTDTQYF	TGCGCCAGCAGCCGGTGGGGCGGGGGCCGTGGTAGCACAGATACGCAGTATTTT	.	TRBV4-3	TRBJ2-3	.
CAGRDRGVNEQFF	TGTGCCGGCCGGGACAGGGGGGTGAATGAGCAGTTCTTC	TRBD1	TRBV7-9	TRBJ2-1	.
CASSLSDAGSVGLFF	TGTGCCAGCAGCTTATCGGACGCAGGGTCCGTGGGACTGTTTTTT	.	TRBV7-9	TRBJ1-4	once
CASSISRGNQPQHF	TGTGCCAGTAGTATATCGAGGGGGAATCAGCCCCAGCATTTT	.	TRBV19	TRBJ1-5	.
CAGGDYQPQHF	TGTGCCGGGGGGGACTATCAGCCCCAGCATTTT	.	TRBV6-6	TRBJ1-5	.
CASSLRGDRMNTEAFF	TGCGCCAGCAGCTTGAGGGGGGACAGAATGAACACTGAAGCTTTCTTT	TRBD1	TRBV5-1	TRBJ1-1	.
CASSRTGTLRSNEKLFF	TGTGCCAGCAGTCGGACAGGGACCTTGCGAAGTAATGAAAAACTGTTTTTT	TRBD1	TRBV6-6	TRBJ1-4	.
CASSQSRLMNTEAFF	TGCGCCAGCAGCCAATCGCGTCTGATGAACACTGAAGCTTTCTTT	.	TRBV4-3	TRBJ1-1	once
CASSPGQGGGQPQHF	TGTGCCAGCAGCCCGGGACAGGGCGGGGGTCAGCCCCAGCATTTT	TRBD1	TRBV9	TRBJ1-5	.
CASSPTAYNEQFF	TGTGCCAGCTCACCCACGGCCTACAATGAGCAGTTCTTC	.	TRBV18	TRBJ2-1	.
CASSYSQGSETQYF	TGTGCCAGCAGCTACTCACAGGGGTCCGAGACCCAGTACTTC	TRBD1	TRBV2	TRBJ2-5	.
CASSLGGYNEKLFF	TGTGCCAGCAGCTTGGGCGGTTATAATGAAAAACTGTTTTTT	.	TRBV5-4	TRBJ1-4	.
CAIAAALGLVEAFF	TGTGCCATTGCAGCGGCTCTTGGGCTCGTTGAAGCTTTCTTT	.	TRBV10-3	TRBJ1-1	.
CASSLRGGGGYTF	TGTGCCAGCAGCTTAAGAGGGGGTGGTGGCTACACCTTC	.	TRBV7-2	TRBJ1-2	.
CASRPGGAGDTEAFF	TGCGCCAGCAGGCCAGGGGGCGCGGGAGACACTGAAGCTTTCTTT	TRBD1	TRBV4-3	TRBJ1-1	once
CASSLVTLQGNEQYF	TGTGCCAGCAGCTTGGTAACACTACAGGGAAACGAGCAGTACTTC	.	TRBV5-6	TRBJ2-7	.
CASSPLRGGDNTGELFF	TGTGCCAGTAGTCCCTTAAGGGGGGGTGATAACACCGGGGAGCTGTTTTTT	.	TRBV19	TRBJ2-2	.
CASSISGGADRYYNEQFF	TGTGCCAGCAGTATTAGCGGGGGGGCGGACCGCTACTACAATGAGCAGTTCTTC	TRBD2	TRBV2	TRBJ2-1	.
CASSRQGRNTEAFF	TGTGCCAGCAGTAGGCAGGGCCGGAACACTGAAGCTTTCTTT	.	TRBV6-5	TRBJ1-1	.
CASSYDSASTDTQYF	TGTGCCAGCAGCTACGACAGCGCTAGCACAGATACGCAGTATTTT	.	TRBV9	TRBJ2-3	.
CASSYTGQYGYTF	TGTGCCAGCAGTTACACGGGACAGTATGGCTACACCTTC	TRBD1	TRBV6-5	TRBJ1-2	.
CASSYGLTYEQYF	TGTGCCAGCAGTTACGGGCTAACCTACGAGCAGTACTTC	.	TRBV6-2/TRBV6-3	TRBJ2-7	.
CASSLASDNSYEQYF	TGTGCCAGCAGCTTAGCCAGCGATAACTCCTACGAGCAGTACTTC	.	TRBV7-9	TRBJ2-7	.
CASSQDKTGYEQYF	TGCGCCAGCAGCCAAGATAAAACAGGGTACGAGCAGTACTTC	.	TRBV4-3	TRBJ2-7	.
CASSVDGQGDTEAFF	TGTGCCAGCAGCGTAGATGGGCAGGGTGACACTGAAGCTTTCTTT	.	TRBV9	TRBJ1-1	.
CASSFRGDGGYGYTF	TGTGCCAGCTCCTTCCGAGGGGACGGGGGATATGGCTACACCTTC	.	TRBV5-4	TRBJ1-2	.
CASSQDSGNQPQHF	TGTGCCAGCAGTCAGGACAGCGGCAATCAGCCCCAGCATTTT	.	TRBV5-6	TRBJ1-5	.
CASSENGGGQYF	TGTGCCAGCAGTGAAAACGGGGGTGGGCAGTATTTT	.	TRBV2	TRBJ2-3	.
CAISESSWGGQGTGELFF	TGTGCCATCAGTGAGTCGTCCTGGGGGGGCCAGGGCACCGGGGAGCTGTTTTTT	.	TRBV10-3	TRBJ2-2	.
CASSPHRDPYGYTF	TGTGCCAGCAGCCCGCACAGGGACCCCTATGGCTACACCTTC	.	TRBV9	TRBJ1-2	.
CASSFARGTYTF	TGTGCCAGCAGTTTCGCCAGGGGGACCTACACCTTC	TRBD1	TRBV12-3/TRBV12-4	TRBJ1-2	.
CASSLEASPGTQYF	TGTGCCAGCAGCTTAGAGGCAAGCCCGGGGACCCAGTACTTC	.	TRBV7-2	TRBJ2-5	.
CAISGTGEAYEQYF	TGTGCCATCAGTGGGACAGGGGAGGCCTACGAGCAGTACTTC	TRBD1	TRBV10-3	TRBJ2-7	.
CASSSDRQGDEKLFF	TGTGCCAGCAGTTCAGATCGACAGGGCGATGAAAAACTGTTTTTT	TRBD1	TRBV6-6	TRBJ1-4	.
CATKDRDMNTEAFF	TGTGCCACCAAAGACAGAGACATGAACACTGAAGCTTTCTTT	.	TRBV19	TRBJ1-1	once
CATSRGDSTNTGELFF	TGTGCCACCAGCAGAGGAGACAGCACGAACACCGGGGAGCTGTTTTTT	.	TRBV15	TRBJ2-2	few
CASSVGGPSYNEQFF	TGTGCCAGCAGCGTCGGGGGTCCCTCCTACAATGAGCAGTTCTTC	.	TRBV5-8	TRBJ2-1	.
CASSSGTGEEKLFF	TGTGCCAGCAGTTCCGGGACAGGGGAAGAAAAACTGTTTTTT	TRBD1	TRBV7-2	TRBJ1-4	.
CASSPKPDRGRGNTEAFF	TGTGCCAGCAGCCCAAAACCGGACAGAGGAAGGGGGAACACTGAAGCTTTCTTT	.	TRBV5-4	TRBJ1-1	.
CASSILYQAEQYF	TGTGCCAGTAGTATCCTCTACCAGGCCGAGCAGTACTTC	.	TRBV19	TRBJ2-7	.
CASRRDSSSSYNSPLHF	TGTGCCAGCAGACGGGACAGCAGTTCCTCCTATAATTCACCCCTCCACTTT	TRBD1	TRBV5-6	TRBJ1-6	.
CASGWDRGPTNYGYTF	TGTGCTAGTGGTTGGGACAGGGGCCCTACTAACTATGGCTACACCTTC	TRBD1	TRBV12-5	TRBJ1-2	.
CASSLRGGGVGGNTIYF	TGTGCCAGCAGCCTCCGGGGCGGGGGAGTAGGTGGAAACACCATATATTTT	.	TRBV3-1/TRBV3-2	TRBJ1-3	.
CASSAGAVSYEQYF	TGCGCCAGCAGCGCGGGGGCAGTATCCTACGAGCAGTACTTC	.	TRBV4-3	TRBJ2-7	.
CASSAGTGLDEQFF	TGTGCCAGCAGTGCCGGGACAGGGTTGGATGAGCAGTTCTTC	TRBD1	TRBV6-6	TRBJ2-1	.
CASTRGKSYGYTF	TGTGCCAGTACCAGAGGGAAAAGCTATGGCTACACCTTC	.	TRBV19	TRBJ1-2	.
CASSPRPTGLSVDDTEAFF	TGTGCCAGCTCACCCCGCCCGACAGGGCTATCGGTAGACGACACTGAAGCTTTCTTT	TRBD1	TRBV18	TRBJ1-1	.
CASSPQGLVIFSNQPQHF	TGTGCCAGCAGTCCACAGGGATTAGTTATTTTTAGCAATCAGCCCCAGCATTTT	.	TRBV6-6	TRBJ1-5	.
CASRGQGSTNYGYTF	TGTGCCAGCAGGGGACAGGGGAGTACTAACTATGGCTACACCTTC	TRBD1	TRBV6-5	TRBJ1-2	.
CASGYPGGETQYF	TGTGCTAGTGGTTACCCAGGGGGAGAGACCCAGTACTTC	TRBD1	TRBV12-5	TRBJ2-5	.
CASSQRQGYPETQYF	TGTGCCAGCAGCCAGAGACAGGGATATCCAGAGACCCAGTACTTC	TRBD1	TRBV5-4	TRBJ2-5	.
CASSPTQGSTNEKLFF	TGTGCCAGCTCACCAACACAGGGCAGTACTAATGAAAAACTGTTTTTT	.	TRBV18	TRBJ1-4	.
CASSFSTTGYSNQPQHF	TGTGCCAGCAGCTTTAGTACGACGGGGTATAGCAATCAGCCCCAGCATTTT	.	TRBV5-5	TRBJ1-5	.